This T cell receptor beta chain was documented in a study of OX40 agonist ivuxolimab in advanced cancers. Turning to the study itself: An agonistic human IgG2 monoclonal antibody against OX40 (CD134) was given. Patients undergoing dose escalation presented with hepatocellular carcinoma, melanoma, renal cell or head and neck cancer.

On this clone: Its antigen remains unknown.

General observations from the study: The average count of expanded clones was higher among CD8+ T cells than among CD4+.

This CDR3 region has 18 residues. The junction had 6 bases not matched to a gene; V was cut back by 0 bases and J by 0 bases. Looked up from germline, CDR1 is LNHDA and CDR2 is SQIVND (reference sequence). Using immunoSEQ multiplex PCR, the repertoire was profiled, and TCRdb retains in-frame clones only, with some absent. The table has some 26,000 clones, roughly 77% seen once. This chain links TRBV19 with TRBJ2-1; 9 bases align to TRBD2. The TCR originated in an adult with an advanced solid tumor such as melanoma, head and neck, liver or kidney cancer. The input for sequencing was CD4+ or CD8+ T cells sorted from blood, taken in a trial of the OX40 agonist ivuxolimab. CDR3 residues: CASSIDWASGDSYNEQFF. CDR3 coding DNA: TGTGCCAGTAGTATAGATTGGGCTAGCGGGGACTCCTACAATGAGCAGTTCTTC.